The subject of this entry is one TCR beta chain. The target antigen is unknown. These data come from a study of T cells after yellow fever vaccination. In TCRdb, the 5' RACE reads were re-called with MiXCR into one record per CDR3 protein. Among hundreds of thousands of distinct CDR3 sequences listed, roughly 4.3% were seen once. Looked up from germline, CDR1 is DFQATT and CDR2 is SNEGSKA (reference sequence). This CDR3 is built from 12 residues. Study results and limitations: Detected again after the booster were most primary-vaccination clones, at about 96% CD4 and 80% to 90% CD8. Researchers noted that a small share of clonotypes showed up in both CD4 and CD8 compartments. FACS-sorted repertoires could harbor abundant contaminating bulk-population clonotypes.

The chain is built from TRBV20-1 and TRBJ2-7, with a possible D match to TRBD1 (5 bases). This material consisted of PBMCs, taken 5 days after the yellow fever booster vaccination. The receptor was isolated from a man younger than 35 who received the YFV17D yellow fever vaccine. The CDR3: CSATRDDYEKYV. Written as DNA, the CDR3 is TGCAGTGCTACCAGGGATGATTACGAGAAGTACGTC.